A selection of T cell receptor beta chains follows, all from one sample in a study of blood T cell repertoires in COVID-19. The repertoire was sequenced with immunoSEQ multiplex PCR; TCRdb's copy has only in-frame clones and lacks some. The sample gives 40,000 to 60,000 clones, about 88% of which show up once; about 3.8% is in the top ten. The sample was peripheral blood. The origin of the receptors is a human donor in a cohort sampled during active COVID-19. Both conserved end residues are part of each CDR3.

CDR3: CASSDSTNTGELFF
J: TRBJ2-2
V: TRBV6-4

CDR3: CASSPTGNRGYTF
J: TRBJ1-2
V: TRBV10-2

CDR3: CASTSSRTGGRTGELFF
J: TRBJ2-2
V: TRBV2

CDR3: CASSLGQGYNQPQHF
J: TRBJ1-5
V: TRBV5-1

CDR3: CASSLLVGGTEAFF
J: TRBJ1-1
V: TRBV25-1

CDR3: CAISESRTGGRSPLHF
J: TRBJ1-6
V: TRBV10-3

CDR3: CASSSGAYEQYF
J: TRBJ2-7
V: TRBV7-9

CDR3: CASSARGSGANVLTF
J: TRBJ2-6
V: TRBV7-9

CDR3: CASSSPRQGYGYTF
J: TRBJ1-2
V: TRBV27

CDR3: CASSTGVNQPQHF
J: TRBJ1-5
V: TRBV12-3/TRBV12-4

CDR3: CASSLWGVGHTDTQYF
J: TRBJ2-3
V: TRBV28

CDR3: CATSDLTGTTVYTQYF
J: TRBJ2-3
V: TRBV24-1

CDR3: CASSVSPGTSGRLETQYF
J: TRBJ2-5
V: TRBV9

CDR3: CASILNTEAFF
J: TRBJ1-1
V: TRBV19

CDR3: CASSLVLVQVSRKQYF
J: TRBJ2-7
V: TRBV7-2

CDR3: CASSRRTRESVGYTF
J: TRBJ1-2
V: TRBV18

CDR3: CASSDGTGYGYTF
J: TRBJ1-2
V: TRBV10-2

CDR3: CASSVAGANYEQYF
J: TRBJ2-7
V: TRBV9

CDR3: CASSLRNTGELFF
J: TRBJ2-2
V: TRBV12-3/TRBV12-4

CDR3: CASSQTAGVAGELFF
J: TRBJ2-2
V: TRBV14

CDR3: CASSSRTF
J: TRBJ1-2
V: TRBV2

CDR3: CASSRYSGQPSNEKLFF
J: TRBJ1-4
V: TRBV7-9

CDR3: CATSSGLAGLQETQYF
J: TRBJ2-5
V: TRBV15

CDR3: CSVVTGGRETQYF
J: TRBJ2-5
V: TRBV29-1

CDR3: CSVERPGGFSPLHF
J: TRBJ1-6
V: TRBV29-1

CDR3: CASSLQGRTYEQYF
J: TRBJ2-7
V: TRBV28

CDR3: CASSPRGGEVTEAFF
J: TRBJ1-1
V: TRBV9

CDR3: CATKRKTGNTEAFF
J: TRBJ1-1
V: TRBV15

CDR3: CASSLLAGEVYEQYF
J: TRBJ2-7
V: TRBV27

CDR3: CAAGVDNEKLFF
J: TRBJ1-4
V: TRBV10-3

CDR3: CASRSQGAPDNQPQHF
J: TRBJ1-5
V: TRBV19

CDR3: CASSLGGQTQYF
J: TRBJ2-5
V: TRBV12-3/TRBV12-4

CDR3: CASSSTGEPYEQYF
J: TRBJ2-7
V: TRBV5-4

CDR3: CASSLPGTERLETEAFF
J: TRBJ1-1
V: TRBV7-8

CDR3: CAISPGASGSSGELFF
J: TRBJ2-2
V: TRBV10-3

CDR3: CASSLVVSSYNEQFF
J: TRBJ2-1
V: TRBV28

CDR3: CASSPPGLGRAHEQYF
J: TRBJ2-7
V: TRBV5-1

CDR3: CSVGSQGKAFF
J: TRBJ1-1
V: TRBV29-1

CDR3: CASRSRRASGTGELFF
J: TRBJ2-2
V: TRBV28

CDR3: CASSLAGRLLKNTEAFF
J: TRBJ1-1
V: TRBV5-1

CDR3: CASSYRGGEAFF
J: TRBJ1-1
V: TRBV12-3/TRBV12-4

CDR3: CASSDGGGYGYTF
J: TRBJ1-2
V: TRBV10-2

CDR3: CASSEGLAGDTQYF
J: TRBJ2-3
V: TRBV6-4

CDR3: CASSLDLQNEQFF
J: TRBJ2-1
V: TRBV11-2

CDR3: CASSDSTNNEQFF
J: TRBJ2-1
V: TRBV6-4

CDR3: CASSLRGAKLFF
J: TRBJ1-4
V: TRBV28

CDR3: CASSLNRGLYGYTF
J: TRBJ1-2
V: TRBV7-6

CDR3: CAWSVPNSYEQYF
J: TRBJ2-7
V: TRBV30

CDR3: CASSLQNTEAFF
J: TRBJ1-1
V: TRBV7-9

CDR3: CASSYRGPYNEQFF
J: TRBJ2-1
V: TRBV6-5